The T cell receptor (beta chain) described here comes from a study of T cell repertoires in cytomegalovirus infection. Across the whole study: CMV infection together with matching HLA type was indicated by public TCR beta signatures. Study-wide results and limits: Identification of carriers of CMV plus the relevant HLA was performed using cumulative public TCR beta family frequency.

Trimming took 10 bases from V and 3 from J; bases not matched to a gene: 9. Germline loops: CDR1 ENHRY, CDR2 SYGVKD. There are 13 residues in the CDR3. This clonotype was seen a few times. Its antigen is as yet unknown. TCRdb re-analysed the reads in MiXCR, keeping a single row per CDR3 protein. Of fewer than 700,000 distinct CDR3 sequences in the sample, 20% to 25% were seen once. The clonotype was recovered from a human donor in good health (CMV status not recorded). Some clones in this sample may be carry-over from other donors' samples. Sequenced sample: CD8+ T cells from PBMCs. This rearrangement joins TRBV10-3 to TRBJ2-7; the match to TRBD1 covers 7 bases. This CDR3 reads CATTKGQNYEQYV. CDR3 coding DNA: TGTGCCACCACCAAGGGACAGAACTACGAGCAGTACGTC.